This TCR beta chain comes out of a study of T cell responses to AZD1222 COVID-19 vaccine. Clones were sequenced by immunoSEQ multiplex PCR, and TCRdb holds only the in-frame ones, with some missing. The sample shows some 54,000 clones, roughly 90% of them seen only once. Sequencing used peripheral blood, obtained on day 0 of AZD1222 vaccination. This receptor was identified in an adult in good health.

CDR3 amino acids: CASSLSGNTIYF. For the CDR3, the DNA is TGTGCCAGCAGTTTAAGTGGAAACACCATATATTTT. The chain carries TRBV12-3 or TRBV12-4 and TRBJ1-3; D not certain. V was cut by 2 bases and J by 3 bases, with 2 bases left in between. The CDR3 is 12 amino acids.